This TCR beta chain derives from a study of blood T cell repertoires in COVID-19. Study-level information: Sample material is recorded as cDNA or gDNA derived from T cells, B-cell-depleted T cells, or PBMCs.

The repertoire was sequenced with immunoSEQ multiplex PCR; TCRdb's copy has only in-frame clones and lacks some. The sample consists of thousands of clones, roughly nine tenths of them appearing once. This CDR3 contains 12 residues. The germline V gene has CDR1 ENHRY and CDR2 SYGVKD. Trimming at V came to 4 bases and at J to 8 bases, leaving 2 bases not matched to a gene. This TCR came from a human donor in a cohort sampled during active COVID-19. Sequenced material: peripheral blood. This chain links TRBV10-3 with TRBJ2-1; TRBD1 matches 7 bases. For the CDR3, the DNA is TGTGCCATCAGTGCTACAGGGGATGAGCAGTTCTTC. Its translation: CAISATGDEQFF.